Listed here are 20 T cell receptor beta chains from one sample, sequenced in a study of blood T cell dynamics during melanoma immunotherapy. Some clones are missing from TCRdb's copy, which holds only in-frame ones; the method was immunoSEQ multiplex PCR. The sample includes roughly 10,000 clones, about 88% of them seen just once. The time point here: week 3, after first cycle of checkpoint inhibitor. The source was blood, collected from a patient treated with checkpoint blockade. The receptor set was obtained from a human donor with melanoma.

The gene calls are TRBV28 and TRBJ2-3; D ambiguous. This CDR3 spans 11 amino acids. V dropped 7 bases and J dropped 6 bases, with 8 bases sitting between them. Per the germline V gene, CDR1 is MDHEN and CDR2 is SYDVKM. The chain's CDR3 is CASTTLDTQYF. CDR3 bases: TGTGCCAGCACCACCCTGGATACGCAGTATTTT.

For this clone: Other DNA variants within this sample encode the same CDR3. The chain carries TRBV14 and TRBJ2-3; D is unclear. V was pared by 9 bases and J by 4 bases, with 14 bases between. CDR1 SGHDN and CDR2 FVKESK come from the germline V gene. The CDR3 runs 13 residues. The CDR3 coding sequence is TGTGCCAGTGGTAGCTATGGGGCAGATACGCAGTATTTT. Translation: CASGSYGADTQYF.

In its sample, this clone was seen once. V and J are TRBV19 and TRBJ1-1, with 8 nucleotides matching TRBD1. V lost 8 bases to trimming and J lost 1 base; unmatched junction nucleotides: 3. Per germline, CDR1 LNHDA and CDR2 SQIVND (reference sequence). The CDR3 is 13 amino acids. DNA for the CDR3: TGTGCCAGTGCGGGACAGGCGAACACTGAAGCTTTCTTT. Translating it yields CASAGQANTEAFF.

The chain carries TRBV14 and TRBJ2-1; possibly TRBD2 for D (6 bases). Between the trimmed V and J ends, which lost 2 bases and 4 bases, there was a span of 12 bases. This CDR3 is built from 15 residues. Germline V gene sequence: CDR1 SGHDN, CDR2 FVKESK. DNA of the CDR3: TGTGCCAGCAGCCAATATGCGGGAACTTACAATGAGCAGTTCTTC. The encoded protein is CASSQYAGTYNEQFF.

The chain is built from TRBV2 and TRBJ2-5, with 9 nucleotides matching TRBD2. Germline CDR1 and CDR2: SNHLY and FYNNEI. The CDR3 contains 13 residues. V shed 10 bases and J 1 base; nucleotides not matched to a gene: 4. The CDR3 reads CAMMTSGQETQYF. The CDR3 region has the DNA TGTGCCATGATGACTAGCGGCCAAGAGACCCAGTACTTC.

The CDR3 nucleotides read TGTGCCAGCAACGACGGGGGGCCCCAGCATTTT. Translating gives CASNDGGPQHF. This sequence joins TRBV6-5 and TRBJ1-5, with D possibly being TRBD1 (5 bases). The CDR3 is 11 residues long. Trimming stripped 7 bases from V and 9 bases from J, with 10 bases between. Per the germline V gene, CDR1 is MNHEY and CDR2 is SVGAGI.

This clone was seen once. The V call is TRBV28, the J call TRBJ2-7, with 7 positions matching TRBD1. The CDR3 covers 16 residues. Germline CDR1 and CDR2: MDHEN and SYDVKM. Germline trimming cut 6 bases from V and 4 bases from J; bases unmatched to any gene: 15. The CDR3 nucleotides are TGTGCCAGCAGCCTGCCAGGGGGTTTTGGAAAGTACGAGCAGTACTTC. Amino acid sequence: CASSLPGGFGKYEQYF.

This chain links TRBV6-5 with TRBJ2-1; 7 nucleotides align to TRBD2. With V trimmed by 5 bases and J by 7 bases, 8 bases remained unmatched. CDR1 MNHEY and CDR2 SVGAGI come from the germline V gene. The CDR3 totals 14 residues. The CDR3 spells CASSDTGTKNEQFF. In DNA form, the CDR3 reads TGTGCCAGCAGTGACACCGGGACTAAAAATGAGCAGTTCTTC.

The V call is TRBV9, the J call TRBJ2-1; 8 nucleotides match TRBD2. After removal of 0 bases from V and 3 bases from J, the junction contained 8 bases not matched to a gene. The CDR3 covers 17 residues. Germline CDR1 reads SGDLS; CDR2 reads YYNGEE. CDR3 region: CASSVGNGRAIYNEQFF. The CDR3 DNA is TGTGCCAGCAGCGTAGGAAACGGGAGGGCCATCTACAATGAGCAGTTCTTC. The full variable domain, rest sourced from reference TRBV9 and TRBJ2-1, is DSGVTQTPKHLITATGQRVTLRCSPRSGDLSVYWYQQSLDQGLQFLIQYYNGEERAKGNILERFSAQQFPDLHSELNLSSLELGDSALYFCASSVGNGRAIYNEQFFGPGTRLTVL.

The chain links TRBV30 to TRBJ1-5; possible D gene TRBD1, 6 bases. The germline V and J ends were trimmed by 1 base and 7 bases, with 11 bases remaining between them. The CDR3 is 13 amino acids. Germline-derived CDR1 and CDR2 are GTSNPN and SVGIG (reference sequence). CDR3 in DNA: TGTGCCTGGAGTGGAACAGGGAAACAGCCCCAGCATTTT. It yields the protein CAWSGTGKQPQHF.

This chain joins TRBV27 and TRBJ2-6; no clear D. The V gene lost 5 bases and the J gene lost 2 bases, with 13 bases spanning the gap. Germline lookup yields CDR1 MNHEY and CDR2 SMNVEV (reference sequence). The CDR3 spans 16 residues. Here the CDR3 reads CASSVVQRPGANVLTF. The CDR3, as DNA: TGTGCCAGCAGTGTCGTACAGAGACCTGGGGCCAACGTCCTGACTTTC.

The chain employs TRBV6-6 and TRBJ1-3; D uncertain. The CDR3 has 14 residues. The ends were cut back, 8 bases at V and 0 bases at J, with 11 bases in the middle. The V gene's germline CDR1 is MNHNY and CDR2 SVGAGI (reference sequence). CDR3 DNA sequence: TGTGCCAGCTTAGGTCAGAGCTCTGGAAACACCATATATTTT. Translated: CASLGQSSGNTIYF.

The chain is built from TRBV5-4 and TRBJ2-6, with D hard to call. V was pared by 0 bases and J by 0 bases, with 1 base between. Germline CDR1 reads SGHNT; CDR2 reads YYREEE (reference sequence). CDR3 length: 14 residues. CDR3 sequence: CASSLDSGANVLTF. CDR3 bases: TGTGCCAGCAGCTTGGACTCTGGGGCCAACGTCCTGACTTTC.

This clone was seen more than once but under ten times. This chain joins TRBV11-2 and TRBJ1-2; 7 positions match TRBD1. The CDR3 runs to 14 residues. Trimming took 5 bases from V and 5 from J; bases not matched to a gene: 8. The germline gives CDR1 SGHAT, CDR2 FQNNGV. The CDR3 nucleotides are TGTGCCAGCAGCCGACGACAGGGAGGGTATGGCTACACCTTC. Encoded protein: CASSRRQGGYGYTF. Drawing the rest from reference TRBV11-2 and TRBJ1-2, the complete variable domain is EAGVAQSPRYKIIEKRQSVAFWCNPISGHATLYWYQQILGQGPKLLIQFQNNGVVDDSQLPKDRFSAERLKGVDSTLKIQPAKLEDSAVYLCASSRRQGGYGYTFGSGTRLTVV.

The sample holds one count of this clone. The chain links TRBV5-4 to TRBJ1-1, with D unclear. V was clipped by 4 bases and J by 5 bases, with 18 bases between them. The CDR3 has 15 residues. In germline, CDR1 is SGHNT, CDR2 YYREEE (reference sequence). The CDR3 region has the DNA TGTGCCAGCAGCCAAGTCCCGGGAAGGAGAACTGAAGCTTTCTTT. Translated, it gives CASSQVPGRRTEAFF.

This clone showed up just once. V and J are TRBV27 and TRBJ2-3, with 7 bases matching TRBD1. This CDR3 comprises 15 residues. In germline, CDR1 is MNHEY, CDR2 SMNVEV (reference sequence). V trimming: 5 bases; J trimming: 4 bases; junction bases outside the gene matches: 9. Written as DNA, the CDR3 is TGTGCCAGCAGTCGGACAGGTCACCCGGCAGATACGCAGTATTTT. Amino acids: CASSRTGHPADTQYF.

This chain's CDR3 is CASSGQTGIGEQFF. The CDR3 DNA follows: TGTGCCAGCAGTGGCCAGACAGGGATTGGCGAGCAGTTCTTC. The chain uses TRBV2 and TRBJ2-1, with TRBD1 identical over 7 bases. This CDR3 contains 14 residues. The germline CDR1 and CDR2 sequences are SNHLY and FYNNEI. Trimming cost V 4 bases and J 10 bases; bases outside gene matches: 10.

CDR3 bases: TGTGCCAGCAGCCCAGAAGGGACGTATGGCTACACCTTC. It is translated as CASSPEGTYGYTF. The genes are TRBV7-2 and TRBJ1-2; D is perhaps TRBD1 (5 bases). Germline CDR1 reads SGHTA; CDR2 reads FQGNSA. V gave up 5 bases and J gave up 5 bases, with 12 bases separating them. This CDR3 region has 13 residues.

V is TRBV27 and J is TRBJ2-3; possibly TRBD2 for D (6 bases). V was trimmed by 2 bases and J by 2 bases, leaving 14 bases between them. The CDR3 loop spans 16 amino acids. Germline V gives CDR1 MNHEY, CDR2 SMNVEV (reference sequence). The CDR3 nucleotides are TGTGCCAGCAGTTTACGTTGGGGGGTCAACACAGATACGCAGTATTTT. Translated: CASSLRWGVNTDTQYF.

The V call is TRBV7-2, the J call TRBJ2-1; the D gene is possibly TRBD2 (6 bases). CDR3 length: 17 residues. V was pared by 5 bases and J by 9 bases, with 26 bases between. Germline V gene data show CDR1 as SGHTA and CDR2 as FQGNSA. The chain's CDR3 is CASSPRSETRTYSEQFF. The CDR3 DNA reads TGTGCCAGCAGCCCCAGGTCCGAGACTAGGACGTATAGTGAGCAGTTCTTC.